This T cell receptor (beta chain) was recovered during a study of cytomegalovirus exposure and HLA in healthy donors. Study-wide points: Most observed TCR sequences were rare, whereas some public TCRs were detected in many donors. Indistinguishable V segments such as TRBV6-2 and TRBV6-3 were excluded. In a later analysis, a genetic analysis reported fewer productive-TCR N-insertions in an Asian-associated ancestry cluster than the cohort average. Presence/absence comparisons presumed near-even sequencing depth among donors.

About this clone itself: Its antigen is unknown.

Germline V gives CDR1 SEHNR, CDR2 FQNEAQ (reference sequence). The ends lost 1 base at V and 5 bases at J; junction bases unmatched: 9. The CDR3 runs 18 residues. The PCR used 60 Vbeta and 13 Jbeta primers. The table came from immunoSEQ multiplex PCR; TCRdb's copy has only in-frame clones and leaves some out. Among about 88,000 clones listed, more than 80% were seen once. This TCR was sampled from a man younger than 35 in good health and CMV-seronegative. The specimen sequenced was PBMCs. The chain joins TRBV7-9 to TRBJ2-3, with TRBD2 identical over 13 bases. The CDR3: CASSLGWGTSGKKDTQYF. In DNA form, the CDR3 reads TGTGCCAGCAGCTTAGGATGGGGGACTAGCGGGAAAAAAGATACGCAGTATTTT.